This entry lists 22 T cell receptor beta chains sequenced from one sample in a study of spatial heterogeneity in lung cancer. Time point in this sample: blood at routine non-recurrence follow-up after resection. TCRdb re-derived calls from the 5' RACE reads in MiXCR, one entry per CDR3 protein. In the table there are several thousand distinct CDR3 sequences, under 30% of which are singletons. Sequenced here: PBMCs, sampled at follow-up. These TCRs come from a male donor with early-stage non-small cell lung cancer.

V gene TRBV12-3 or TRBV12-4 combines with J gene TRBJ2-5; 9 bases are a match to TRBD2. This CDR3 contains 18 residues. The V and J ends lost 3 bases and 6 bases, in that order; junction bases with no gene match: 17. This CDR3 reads CASSFTPGGSGSVKTQYF. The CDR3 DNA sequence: TGTGCCAGCAGTTTTACCCCTGGAGGTAGCGGGAGCGTGAAGACCCAGTACTTC.

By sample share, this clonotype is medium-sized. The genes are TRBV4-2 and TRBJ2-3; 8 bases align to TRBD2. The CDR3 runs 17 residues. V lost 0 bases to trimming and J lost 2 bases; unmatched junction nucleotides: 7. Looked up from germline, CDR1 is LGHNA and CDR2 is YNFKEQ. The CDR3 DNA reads TGTGCCAGCAGCCAAGATCCCTCCGGGGGGGACACAGATACGCAGTATTTT. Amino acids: CASSQDPSGGDTDTQYF.

The CDR3 spells CAAEGGANEKLFF. CDR3 in DNA: TGTGCCGCGGAAGGCGGTGCTAATGAAAAACTGTTTTTT. V usage is TRBV28 and J usage is TRBJ1-4; D is unclear. This CDR3 has 13 amino acids. Trimming stripped 11 bases from V and 3 bases from J, with 13 bases between. CDR1 and CDR2 from the germline V gene are MDHEN and SYDVKM.

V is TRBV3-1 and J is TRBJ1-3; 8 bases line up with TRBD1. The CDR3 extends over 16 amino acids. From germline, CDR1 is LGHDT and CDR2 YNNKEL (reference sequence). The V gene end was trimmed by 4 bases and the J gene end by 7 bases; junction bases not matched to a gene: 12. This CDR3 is CASSLPGQDPWNTIYF. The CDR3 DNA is TGTGCCAGCAGCCTGCCGGGACAGGACCCGTGGAACACCATATATTTT.

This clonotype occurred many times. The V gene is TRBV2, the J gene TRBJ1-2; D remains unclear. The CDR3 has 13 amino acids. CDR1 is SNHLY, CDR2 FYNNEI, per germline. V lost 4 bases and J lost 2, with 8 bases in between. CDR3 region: CASSVRTNYGYTF. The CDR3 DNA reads TGTGCCAGCAGTGTACGGACCAACTATGGCTACACCTTC.

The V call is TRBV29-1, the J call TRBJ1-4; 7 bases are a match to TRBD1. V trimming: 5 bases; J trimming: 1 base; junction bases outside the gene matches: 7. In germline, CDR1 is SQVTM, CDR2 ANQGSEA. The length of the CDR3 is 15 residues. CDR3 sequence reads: CSVKTGTVTNEKLFF. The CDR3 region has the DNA TGCAGCGTTAAGACAGGGACCGTAACTAATGAAAAACTGTTTTTT.

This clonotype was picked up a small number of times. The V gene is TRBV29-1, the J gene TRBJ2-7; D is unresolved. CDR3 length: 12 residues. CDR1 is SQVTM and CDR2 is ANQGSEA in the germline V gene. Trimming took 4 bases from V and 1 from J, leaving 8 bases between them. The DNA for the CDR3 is TGCAGCGTTGTGGTGCCTTCCTACGAGCAGTACTTC. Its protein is CSVVVPSYEQYF.

The CDR3 DNA reads TGTGCCAGCAGTTCTCACACCGACAGGGTAGCTGGAAACACCATATATTTT. It encodes CASSSHTDRVAGNTIYF. The chain is built from TRBV6-5 and TRBJ1-3, with TRBD1 matching over 7 bases. Trimming removed 4 bases from V and 2 bases from J; junction bases left unmatched: 11. CDR1 is MNHEY and CDR2 is SVGAGI in the germline V gene. The CDR3 runs 17 residues.

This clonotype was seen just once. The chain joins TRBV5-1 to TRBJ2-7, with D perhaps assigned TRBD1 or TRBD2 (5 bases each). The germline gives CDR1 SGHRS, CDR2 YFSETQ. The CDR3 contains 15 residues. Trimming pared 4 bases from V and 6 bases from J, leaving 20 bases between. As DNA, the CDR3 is TGCGCCAGCAGCCTGGGGGACGGTGGGTTTCGCGAGCAGTACTTC. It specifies CASSLGDGGFREQYF. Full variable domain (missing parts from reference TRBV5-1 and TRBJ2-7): KAGVTQTPRYLIKTRGQQVTLSCSPISGHRSVSWYQQTPGQGLQFLFEYFSETQRNKGNFPGRFSGRQFSNSRSEMNVSTLELGDSALYLCASSLGDGGFREQYFGPGTRLTVT.

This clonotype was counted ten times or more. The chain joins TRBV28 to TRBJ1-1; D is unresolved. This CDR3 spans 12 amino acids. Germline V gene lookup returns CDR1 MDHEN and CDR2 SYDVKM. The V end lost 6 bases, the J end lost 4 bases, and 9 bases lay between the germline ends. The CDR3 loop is CASSRWGTEAFF. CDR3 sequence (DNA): TGTGCCAGCAGCCGGTGGGGCACTGAAGCTTTCTTT. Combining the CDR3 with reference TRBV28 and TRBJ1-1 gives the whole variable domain DVKVTQSSRYLVKRTGEKVFLECVQDMDHENMFWYRQDPGLGLRLIYFSYDVKMKEKGDIPEGYSVSREKKERFSLILESASTNQTSMYLCASSRWGTEAFFGQGTRLTVV.

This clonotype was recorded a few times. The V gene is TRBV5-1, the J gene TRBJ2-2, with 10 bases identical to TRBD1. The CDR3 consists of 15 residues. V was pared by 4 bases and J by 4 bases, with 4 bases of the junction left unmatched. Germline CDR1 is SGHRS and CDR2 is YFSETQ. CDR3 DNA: TGCGCCAGCAGCACCCGGACAGGGGGCACCGGGGAGCTGTTTTTT. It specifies CASSTRTGGTGELFF.

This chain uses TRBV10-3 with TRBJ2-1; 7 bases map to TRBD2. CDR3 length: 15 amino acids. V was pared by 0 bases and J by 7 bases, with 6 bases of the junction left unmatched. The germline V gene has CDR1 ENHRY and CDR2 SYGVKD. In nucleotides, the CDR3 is TGTGCCATCAGTGAGTCTTCGGGACTACTTAATGAGCAGTTCTTC. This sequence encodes CAISESSGLLNEQFF.

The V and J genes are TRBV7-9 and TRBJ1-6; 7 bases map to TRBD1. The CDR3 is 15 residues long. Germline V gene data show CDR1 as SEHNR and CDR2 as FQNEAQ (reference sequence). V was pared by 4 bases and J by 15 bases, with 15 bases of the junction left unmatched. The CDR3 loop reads CASSSNTMTGRILHF. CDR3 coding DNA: TGTGCCAGCAGCTCCAACACCATGACAGGGAGGATCCTCCACTTT.

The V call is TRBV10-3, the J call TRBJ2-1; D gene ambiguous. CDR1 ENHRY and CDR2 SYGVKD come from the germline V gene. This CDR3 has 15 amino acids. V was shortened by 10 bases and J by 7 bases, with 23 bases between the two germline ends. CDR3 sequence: CATSSSLIAGNEQFF. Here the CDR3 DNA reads TGTGCCACCTCCAGTAGCCTCATCGCAGGAAATGAGCAGTTCTTC.

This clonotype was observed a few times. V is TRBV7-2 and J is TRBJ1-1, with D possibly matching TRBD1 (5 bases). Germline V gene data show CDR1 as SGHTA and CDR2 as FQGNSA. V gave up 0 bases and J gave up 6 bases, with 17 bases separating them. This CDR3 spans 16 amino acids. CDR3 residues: CASSLAGPVVGAEAFF. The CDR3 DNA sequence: TGTGCCAGCAGCTTAGCCGGCCCCGTTGTGGGGGCTGAAGCTTTCTTT.

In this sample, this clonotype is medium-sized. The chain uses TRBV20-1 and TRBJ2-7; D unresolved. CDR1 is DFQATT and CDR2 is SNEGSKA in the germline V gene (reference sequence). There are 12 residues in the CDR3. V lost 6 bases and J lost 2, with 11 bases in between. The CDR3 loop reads CSAAKTAYEQYF. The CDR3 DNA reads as TGCAGTGCCGCCAAAACGGCCTACGAGCAGTACTTC.

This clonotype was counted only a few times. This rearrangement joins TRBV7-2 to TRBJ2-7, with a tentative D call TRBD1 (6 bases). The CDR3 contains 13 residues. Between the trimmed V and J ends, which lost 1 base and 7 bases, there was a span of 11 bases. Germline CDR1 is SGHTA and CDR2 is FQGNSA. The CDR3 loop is CASSLGTGSEQYF. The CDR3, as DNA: TGTGCCAGCAGCTTAGGTACAGGGTCGGAGCAGTACTTC.

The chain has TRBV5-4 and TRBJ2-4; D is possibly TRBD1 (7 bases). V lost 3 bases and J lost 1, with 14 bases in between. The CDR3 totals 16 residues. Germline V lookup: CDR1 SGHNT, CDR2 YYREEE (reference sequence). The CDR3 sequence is CASSSAGGRAKNIQYF. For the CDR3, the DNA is TGTGCCAGCAGCTCTGCAGGGGGGAGGGCCAAAAACATTCAGTACTTC.

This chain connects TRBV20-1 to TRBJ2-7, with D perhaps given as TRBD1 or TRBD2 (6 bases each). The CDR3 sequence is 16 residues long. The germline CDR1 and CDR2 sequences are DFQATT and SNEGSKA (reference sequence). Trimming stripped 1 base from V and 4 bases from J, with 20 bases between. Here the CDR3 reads CSARGEAPGAEYEQYF. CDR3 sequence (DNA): TGCAGTGCTAGAGGGGAGGCGCCAGGGGCCGAATACGAGCAGTACTTC.

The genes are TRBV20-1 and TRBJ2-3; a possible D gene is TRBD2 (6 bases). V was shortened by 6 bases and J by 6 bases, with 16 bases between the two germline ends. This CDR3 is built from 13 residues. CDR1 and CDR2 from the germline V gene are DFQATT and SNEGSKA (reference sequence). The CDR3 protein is CSAISGYTDTQYF. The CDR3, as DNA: TGCAGTGCAATTAGCGGTTACACCGATACGCAGTATTTT.

CDR3 in amino acids: CSARPRDRFFYGYTF. DNA of the CDR3: TGCAGTGCTAGACCGAGGGACAGATTTTTCTATGGCTACACCTTC. The V and J genes are TRBV20-1 and TRBJ1-2; 7 bases line up with TRBD1. Germline assignment: CDR1 DFQATT and CDR2 SNEGSKA (reference sequence). The CDR3 totals 15 residues. The J segment lost 4 bases and the V segment lost 2 bases, leaving 10 bases of the junction unmatched.

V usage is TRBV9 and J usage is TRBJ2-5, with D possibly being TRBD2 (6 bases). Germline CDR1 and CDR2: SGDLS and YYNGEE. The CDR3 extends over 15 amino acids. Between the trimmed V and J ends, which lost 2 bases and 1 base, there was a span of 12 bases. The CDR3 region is CASSVSGGAQETQYF. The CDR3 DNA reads TGTGCCAGCAGCGTGTCGGGCGGGGCCCAAGAGACCCAGTACTTC.